Below, one T cell receptor (beta chain) is given with its context. Its antigen is not known. The data stem from a study of blood T cells in healthy people across ages. General study results and limits: PBMCs went unsorted, and a conclusive naive versus antigen-experienced comparison was therefore prevented.

From germline, CDR1 is KGHDR and CDR2 SFDVKD. The CDR3 extends over 14 amino acids. V dropped 3 bases and J dropped 4 bases, with 10 bases sitting between them. Using a J-beta primer mix together with a sample-barcoded 5' primer, a second PCR was run for roughly 7 to 11 cycles. TCRdb re-analysed the 5' RACE reads in MiXCR, keeping a single row per CDR3 protein. The sample has about 1,800,000 distinct CDR3 sequences; about 30% are singletons. The sequence was collected from a woman in her thirties in good health. The chain employs TRBV24-1 and TRBJ2-3, with TRBD2 as a possible D gene (6 bases). Sample: blood. The DNA for the CDR3 is TGTGCCACCAGTGATAACTGGGGGGCAGATACGCAGTATTTT. It yields the protein CATSDNWGADTQYF.